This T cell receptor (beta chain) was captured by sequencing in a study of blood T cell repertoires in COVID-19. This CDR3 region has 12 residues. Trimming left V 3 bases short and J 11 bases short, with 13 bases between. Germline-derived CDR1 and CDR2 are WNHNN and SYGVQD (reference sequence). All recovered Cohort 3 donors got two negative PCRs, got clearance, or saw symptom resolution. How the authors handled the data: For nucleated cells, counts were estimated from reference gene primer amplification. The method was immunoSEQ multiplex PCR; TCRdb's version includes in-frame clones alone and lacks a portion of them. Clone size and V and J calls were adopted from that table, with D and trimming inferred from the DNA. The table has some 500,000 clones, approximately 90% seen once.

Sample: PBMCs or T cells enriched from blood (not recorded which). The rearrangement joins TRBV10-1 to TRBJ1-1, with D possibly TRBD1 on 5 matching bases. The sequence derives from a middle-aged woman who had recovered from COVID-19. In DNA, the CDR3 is TGCGCCAGCAGTGATTCGACAGCTTGGGCTTTCTTT. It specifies CASSDSTAWAFF.